This T cell receptor beta chain was found in a study of shared clonotypes between healthy human individuals (dated by TCRdb to about 2020). About the investigation overall: The cohort comprised a couple of women and a few men aged 18 to 49 years. For each donor, three plates each were used for CD4 naive and CD4 memory, two plates were used for CD8 naive, and one plate was used for CD8 memory. The study deeply sequenced blood TCR repertoires of five healthy adults to estimate repertoire size and the extent of clonotype sharing between individuals. To increase sequencing depth and limit assay-specific biases, TCR repertoire library preparation and sequencing were carried out by different laboratories using diverse techniques. Between about 0.94 and 8.9 billion PBMCs per donor were obtained by leukapheresis. Beyond this particular receptor, the publication reports: Naive subsets generally had larger estimated clonotype richness than memory subsets did. Only blood was sampled, and tissue TCR repertoires likely differ from those in blood. Even with the large sequencing depth, rarefaction of the sorted-subset datasets indicated that sequencing was incomplete. Because the study included a small number of donors, the genetic and exposure-history diversity represented was limited. Sharing across a few donors was observed for around 4.8% of naive CD4, 3% to 4% of naive CD8, about 2.3% of memory CD4, and roughly 0.4% of memory CD8 clonotypes. Clonotypes shared by all four sorted-subset donors showed higher generation probabilities than non-shared clonotypes. Based on pairwise subsampling, the degree of clonotype sharing among donors was expected to be affected by sequencing depth.

From a lookup of the germline V gene (reference sequence), CDR1 and CDR2 are SEHNR and FQNEAQ. The CDR3, from cysteine to phenylalanine, totals 17 residues. Just CDR3 DNA is preserved here, 51 bases in frame from base 1. Trimming removed 5 bases from V and 1 base from J; the gene matches leave 11 bases unexplained. Of note for this clone: The clone's antigen remains unknown. There are no base qualities to consult, and no much larger clone falls within one base.

Using the deep immunoSEQ assay, multiplex PCR amplified TCR CDR3 regions from genomic DNA. Extracted genomic DNA from each cell subset was distributed evenly across all wells of several immunoSEQ 96-well plates, and each plate was treated as a replicate. For sorted subsets, roughly 200 ng of genomic DNA, equivalent to 25,000 to 35,000 T cell genomes, went into each replicate PCR. Purified libraries were quantified with a Qubit 3.0 fluorometer, sized on a Bioanalyzer 2100, and re-quantified with the KAPA Library Quantification kit. Every immunoSEQ 96-well plate was sequenced on a separate single-read 150-cycle Illumina NextSeq 550 flow cell. On the authors' methods: Because only junctional sequences without quality scores were contained in the immunoSEQ output, filtering matching that applied to full-length reads could not be performed. Sequences were annotated with PyIR, a Python wrapper for IgBLAST v1.9, using IMGT germline references to assign V/J genes and CDR3. Reads with weak V/J assignments (E-value above 1e-6), missing CDR3, stop codons, out-of-frame junctions, or ambiguous translated residues were removed. A V3J clonotype was defined by an identical inferred V gene, J gene, and CDR3 amino acid sequence. Percentage overlap between repertoires was calculated by dividing the number of shared unique clonotypes by the size of the smaller repertoire. RTK rarefaction, the Chao1 estimator, and Recon v2.1 estimates of unobserved clonotypes were used to assess repertoire richness. Generation probabilities were computed with OLGA for all TCRbeta clonotypes obtained by the gDNA method from several donors. Sourced from immuneACCESS, this table was stored by TCRdb with only in-frame sequences that have V and J called. A share of the clones is absent; for the studies checked, an unresolved V gene accounts for under half, and the remainder has no known explanation. V and J calls and clone size are those listed in that table; D and trimming were worked out from the DNA. In this sample the table shows a few million clones, approximately 96% of which occur a single time. Of the sample, roughly 0.13% is held by the ten largest clones.

The donors were healthy, HIV-negative adults with no recently reported acute infections or vaccinations. Every donor was a Caucasian adult residing in Nashville, Tennessee, USA. CD4+ T cells were enriched by magnetic negative selection; naive cells were then positively selected on CD45RA, and the negative fraction formed the memory subset. Blood was obtained by leukapheresis, after which PBMCs were separated by Ficoll-Histopaque density gradient centrifugation and cryopreserved in liquid nitrogen vapor phase. Analytical flow cytometry was used to check the purity and quantity of every magnetically sorted T cell population. Genomic DNA was isolated from each sorted fraction and quantified by UV absorbance on a Nanodrop 2000c.

The receptor was derived from a man between 18 and 29 years old in good health. This receptor chain uses TRBV7-9 and TRBJ2-3, with 8 bases matching TRBD2. The specimen sequenced was naive CD4+ T cells sorted from blood. The cell subset or site label here, explained by the study, means: CD45RA+ positively selected. The CDR3 amino acid sequence is: CASSHLLAVRGTDTQYF. DNA sequence: TGTGCCAGCAGCCACCTACTAGCGGTACGGGGCACAGATACGCAGTATTTT. When the CDR3 is completed using the reference TRBV7-9 and TRBJ2-3 genes on either side, the full variable domain is DTGVSQNPRHKITKRGQNVTFRCDPISEHNRLYWYRQTLGQGPEFLTYFQNEAQLEKSRLLSDRFSAERPKGSFSTLEIQRTEQGDSAMYLCASSHLLAVRGTDTQYFGPGTRLTVL.